This TCR beta chain came from a study of shared clonotypes between healthy human individuals. Here immunoSEQ multiplex PCR was the method, and the copy in TCRdb shows in-frame clones only, minus some. The table lists 2 million to 2.5 million clones, approximately 95% of them singletons, with more than 0.1% in the top ten. Germline values: CDR1 MNHEY, CDR2 SMNVEV (reference sequence). There are 14 residues in the CDR3. Trimming removed 7 bases at V and 0 bases at J, with 11 bases between. This TCR came from a man aged 18 to 29 in good health. The sequenced sample was naive CD4+ T cells sorted from blood. Documented subset: CD45RA+ positively selected. This chain uses TRBV27 with TRBJ2-3; D gene unclear. CDR3 DNA sequence: TGTGCCAGCAACAGACAAGCTAGCACAGATACGCAGTATTTT. This gives the protein CASNRQASTDTQYF.